The 19 T cell receptor beta chains in this list originate from one sample, sequenced in a study of T cells in localized non-small cell lung cancer. Method: immunoSEQ multiplex PCR; TCRdb's copy keeps in-frame clones and lacks some. The table lists tens of thousands of clones, roughly 89% of them singletons. This specimen was peripheral blood, taken before any cancer treatment. These receptors came from a man between 40 and 70 years old with stage I squamous cell lung carcinoma.

J is TRBJ2-7 and V is TRBV30, with D hard to call. This CDR3 is 14 amino acids long. CDR1 is GTSNPN, CDR2 SVGIG, per germline (reference sequence). V lost 2 bases to trimming and J lost 4 bases, with 15 bases between them. The CDR3 region is CAWSLVGTSYEQYF. CDR3 nucleotide sequence: TGTGCCTGGAGTCTGGTTGGAACTTCGTACGAGCAGTACTTC.

The chain couples TRBV27 to TRBJ2-5; D is possibly TRBD2 (6 bases). In germline, CDR1 is MNHEY, CDR2 SMNVEV (reference sequence). The CDR3 loop spans 16 amino acids. Trimming took 5 bases from V and 2 from J, leaving 18 bases between them. The CDR3 sequence: CASSGGLGGEQETQYF. The DNA for the CDR3 is TGTGCCAGCAGTGGGGGGTTAGGCGGGGAGCAAGAGACCCAGTACTTC.

This clone is a singleton in its sample. This rearrangement joins TRBV7-9 to TRBJ1-1; the match to TRBD1 covers 8 bases. The CDR3 contains 14 residues. In germline, CDR1 is SEHNR, CDR2 FQNEAQ (reference sequence). The trim removed 8 bases at V and 7 bases at J, leaving 12 bases unmatched. The DNA for the CDR3 is TGTGCCAGCCTTAGACAGGGGCCACCGGGTGAAGCTTTCTTT. It encodes CASLRQGPPGEAFF.

This sequence joins TRBV27 and TRBJ2-7; no reliable D call. The V and J ends lost 2 bases and 5 bases respectively, with 16 bases between them. Germline loops: CDR1 MNHEY, CDR2 SMNVEV (reference sequence). The CDR3 loop spans 15 amino acids. The CDR3 DNA sequence: TGTGCCAGCAGTTTAGGTTTAACTCCTATCCACGAGCAGTACTTC. Its protein is CASSLGLTPIHEQYF.

The gene calls are TRBV30 and TRBJ2-3; TRBD2 matches 7 bases. This CDR3 contains 14 residues. Per germline, CDR1 GTSNPN and CDR2 SVGIG (reference sequence). J gave up 6 bases and V 8 bases, and 14 bases lay outside the gene matches. CDR3 sequence reads: CARSNGRLGDTQYF. CDR3 sequence (DNA): TGTGCCCGTTCGAACGGGAGGCTGGGCGATACGCAGTATTTT. The full variable domain, completed using reference TRBV30 and TRBJ2-3, is SQTIHQWPATLVQPVGSPLSLECTVEGTSNPNLYWYRQAAGRGLQLLFYSVGIGQISSEVPQNLSASRPQDRQFILSSKKLLLSDSGFYLCARSNGRLGDTQYFGPGTRLTVL.

This chain joins TRBV9 and TRBJ2-7; 7 bases match TRBD2. CDR3 size: 16 residues. Per the germline V gene, CDR1 is SGDLS and CDR2 is YYNGEE. Unmatched junction bases numbered 12, after V lost 4 bases and J lost 2 bases. This CDR3 reads CASSPTDSAGTYEQYF. The CDR3, as DNA: TGTGCCAGCAGCCCAACAGATTCAGCGGGGACCTACGAGCAGTACTTC.

V gene TRBV30 combines with J gene TRBJ1-2; D is perhaps TRBD1 (5 bases). The V end lost 4 bases, the J end lost 2 bases, and 8 bases lay between the germline ends. The length of the CDR3 is 12 residues. CDR1 and CDR2 from the germline V gene are GTSNPN and SVGIG (reference sequence). This CDR3 reads CAWTGKNYGYTF. CDR3 DNA: TGTGCCTGGACAGGGAAAAACTATGGCTACACCTTC.

The chain joins TRBV6-5 to TRBJ2-5; 7 nucleotides line up with TRBD2. CDR3 length: 13 residues. Per the germline V gene, CDR1 is MNHEY and CDR2 is SVGAGI. Germline trimming cut 8 bases from V and 4 bases from J; bases unmatched to any gene: 7. CDR3 amino acids: CASGGGFGETQYF. CDR3 DNA sequence: TGTGCCAGCGGGGGGGGTTTCGGAGAGACCCAGTACTTC.

This clone has just one count. This chain joins TRBV19 and TRBJ2-2; D is unclear. The CDR3 is 12 residues long. Germline V gene data show CDR1 as LNHDA and CDR2 as SQIVND (reference sequence). V was shortened by 5 bases and J by 6 bases, with 7 bases between the two germline ends. As DNA, the CDR3 is TGTGCCAGTAGTCCAGATCCCGGGGAGCTGTTTTTT. It translates to CASSPDPGELFF.

The rearrangement uses TRBV4-3 and TRBJ1-1, with 9 nucleotides matching TRBD1. This CDR3 region has 13 residues. V shed 6 bases and J 4 bases; nucleotides not matched to a gene: 3. Germline CDR1 reads LGHNA; CDR2 reads YSLEER. The DNA of the CDR3 is TGCGCCAGCAGACAGACAGGGGGCACTGAAGCTTTCTTT. Residues: CASRQTGGTEAFF.

The chain combines TRBV4-1 with TRBJ1-5; possible D gene TRBD1, 6 bases. This CDR3 comprises 14 residues. V was pared by 3 bases and J by 2 bases, with 8 bases between. The germline gives CDR1 MGHRA, CDR2 YSYEKL. CDR3 nucleotides: TGCGCCAGCAGCCATCGACAGGGCAATCAGCCCCAGCATTTT. Translating it yields CASSHRQGNQPQHF.

This chain connects TRBV6-6 to TRBJ1-1; D remains unclear. Per the germline V gene, CDR1 is MNHNY and CDR2 is SVGAGI (reference sequence). The CDR3 contains 14 residues. V lost 7 bases to trimming and J lost 2 bases, with 14 bases between them. CDR3 in amino acids: CASTPRTENTEAFF. CDR3 DNA sequence: TGTGCCAGCACTCCCAGGACTGAAAACACTGAAGCTTTCTTT.

The chain links TRBV29-1 to TRBJ1-4, with D uncertain. The CDR3 loop spans 11 amino acids. Trimming pared 1 base from V and 10 bases from J, leaving 7 bases between. The V gene's germline CDR1 is SQVTM and CDR2 ANQGSEA. In DNA, the CDR3 is TGCAGCGTTGAAGGTTGGGGAAAACTGTTTTTT. This gives the protein CSVEGWGKLFF. Supplemented by reference TRBV29-1 and TRBJ1-4, the full variable domain reads SAVISQKPSRDICQRGTSLTIQCQVDSQVTMMFWYRQQPGQSLTLIATANQGSEATYESGFVIDKFPISRPNLTFSTLTVSNMSPEDSSIYLCSVEGWGKLFFGSGTQLSVL.

The chain combines TRBV27 with TRBJ2-7; 7 bases agree with TRBD1. Germline V gene sequence: CDR1 MNHEY, CDR2 SMNVEV (reference sequence). There are 13 residues in the CDR3. J gave up 9 bases and V 8 bases, and 13 bases lay outside the gene matches. This CDR3 is CASSTGAWFGQYF. The CDR3 region has the DNA TGTGCCAGCTCAACAGGGGCCTGGTTCGGGCAGTACTTC.

The rearrangement links TRBV19 to TRBJ2-7, with TRBD2 matching 7 bases. The CDR3 runs 15 residues. Germline CDR1 LNHDA, CDR2 SQIVND (reference sequence). Unmatched junction bases numbered 7, after V lost 4 bases and J lost 1 base. CDR3 residues: CASSTERDGSYEQYF. CDR3 bases: TGTGCCAGTAGTACCGAGCGGGATGGGTCCTACGAGCAGTACTTC. Using reference TRBV19 and TRBJ2-7 for the parts outside the CDR3, the full variable domain is DGGITQSPKYLFRKEGQNVTLSCEQNLNHDAMYWYRQDPGQGLRLIYYSQIVNDFQKGDIAEGYSVSREKKESFPLTVTSAQKNPTAFYLCASSTERDGSYEQYFGPGTRLTVT.

The rearrangement joins TRBV13 to TRBJ2-7; possibly TRBD2 for D (6 bases). V gave up 5 bases and J gave up 6 bases, with 17 bases separating them. The CDR3 runs 14 residues. The V gene's germline CDR1 is PRHDT and CDR2 FYEKMQ (reference sequence). CDR3 bases: TGTGCCAGCAGCACCGGGACTCCCCCCTTCGAGCAGTACTTC. Encoded protein: CASSTGTPPFEQYF. The full variable domain, its missing parts supplied by reference TRBV13 and TRBJ2-7, is AAGVIQSPRHLIKEKRETATLKCYPIPRHDTVYWYQQGPGQDPQFLISFYEKMQSDKGSIPDRFSAQQFSDYHSELNMSSLELGDSALYFCASSTGTPPFEQYFGPGTRLTVT.

V gene TRBV7-2 combines with J gene TRBJ2-2, with a possible D match to TRBD1 (5 bases). There are 13 residues in the CDR3. From germline, CDR1 is SGHTA and CDR2 FQGNSA. The germline V and J ends were trimmed by 8 bases and 6 bases, with 13 bases remaining between them. The CDR3 region has the DNA TGTGCCAGCGGATTAGGGGTATCCGGGGAGCTGTTTTTT. This codes for CASGLGVSGELFF.

The chain employs TRBV4-3 and TRBJ2-3, with 7 bases aligning to TRBD2. The CDR3 runs to 16 residues. Losses at the gene ends were 0 bases for V and 3 bases for J; bases not matched to a gene: 6. CDR1 and CDR2 (germline): LGHNA, YSLEER. The CDR3 loop is CASSQEWNGGTDTQYF. CDR3 nucleotides: TGCGCCAGCAGCCAAGAATGGAACGGGGGGACAGATACGCAGTATTTT.

This chain joins TRBV7-9 and TRBJ2-5; no definite D call. The V gene's germline CDR1 is SEHNR and CDR2 FQNEAQ (reference sequence). The CDR3 covers 13 residues. Trimming stripped 1 base from V and 3 bases from J, with 6 bases between. The CDR3 here is CASSLDGEETQYF. CDR3 sequence (DNA): TGTGCCAGCAGCTTAGATGGGGAAGAGACCCAGTACTTC.